This entry concerns a single T cell receptor (beta chain). The sample originates from a study of T cells in Graves' hyperthyroidism and ophthalmopathy. V was trimmed by 4 bases and J by 4 bases, leaving 17 bases between them. Germline V gives CDR1 SGHAT, CDR2 FQNNGV. This CDR3 region has 16 residues. RNA transcripts yielded amplified TCR beta CDR3 regions. During a first-round RT-PCR of the TCR CDR3, the HTBI primer set was used. TCRdb ran MiXCR on the multiplex PCR reads and lists one entry per CDR3 protein. Counted here are 450,000 to 600,000 distinct CDR3 sequences, 15% to 20% occurring once; the ten biggest clones make up roughly 50%.

The sample comprised blood. The chain employs TRBV11-2 and TRBJ2-1; no clear D gene. The source of this sequence is a man between 35 and 55 years old with Graves' ophthalmopathy. The CDR3 reads CASSSQLSVKYNEQFF. The CDR3 coding sequence is TGTGCCAGCAGCTCACAACTATCGGTAAAATACAATGAGCAGTTCTTC.